This is a list of T cell receptor beta chains from one sample in a study of sequential checkpoint blockade in melanoma. The method was immunoSEQ multiplex PCR; TCRdb's version includes in-frame clones alone and lacks a portion of them. This table has about 20,000 clones, 56% appearing once. The sample consisted of CD8+ T cells sorted from blood (inferred from file names), taken from a patient given nivolumab and ipilimumab in sequence. The receptors derive from a human donor with melanoma. CDR3s include the opening cysteine and the closing phenylalanine or tryptophan. D genes are given only for firm matches. Not every row has a clone size; where given, it reads once, few, many or a size class.

>TRBV14|TRBJ1-1|NA|NA
CASSQEEMGWLSTEAFF
TGTGCCAGCAGCCAAGAGGAAATGGGCTGGTTGAGCACTGAAGCTTTCTTT
>TRBV7-9|TRBJ1-5|NA|NA
CASSSDSPRNQPQHF
TGTGCCAGCAGCTCGGACAGCCCCCGGAATCAGCCCCAGCATTTT
>TRBV4-1|TRBJ1-1|NA|TRBD1
CASSLGQVNTEAFF
TGCGCCAGCAGCCTTGGACAGGTGAACACTGAAGCTTTCTTT
>TRBV5-1|TRBJ2-2|few|TRBD2
CASSFTSGGELFF
TGCGCCAGCAGCTTCACTAGCGGCGGGGAGCTGTTTTTT
>TRBV28|TRBJ1-5|NA|TRBD1
CASSLNPGTGGYGNQPQHF
TGTGCCAGCAGTTTAAATCCGGGGACAGGGGGTTATGGCAATCAGCCCCAGCATTTT
>TRBV5-5|TRBJ2-2|few|TRBD2
CASSLVSGRFTGELFF
TGTGCCAGCAGCTTGGTGAGCGGGAGGTTCACCGGGGAGCTGTTTTTT
>TRBV7-6|TRBJ2-2|few|TRBD2
CASSLAGGPTGELFF
TGTGCCAGCAGCCTAGCGGGAGGGCCAACCGGGGAGCTGTTTTTT
>TRBV2|TRBJ1-4|NA|NA
CASRGQTTNEKLFF
TGTGCCAGCAGAGGACAGACAACTAATGAAAAACTGTTTTTT
>TRBV28|TRBJ2-3|NA|TRBD2
CASSILAGGTDTQYF
TGTGCCAGCAGTATCTTAGCGGGTGGCACAGATACGCAGTATTTT
>TRBV9|TRBJ2-5|few|NA
CASTETGEVGETQYF
TGTGCCAGCACCGAAACGGGGGAGGTGGGAGAGACCCAGTACTTC
>TRBV5-6|TRBJ2-7|NA|NA
CASSFSAGASISYEQYF
TGTGCCAGCAGCTTTTCCGCGGGGGCCTCGATCTCCTACGAGCAGTACTTC
>TRBV5-6|TRBJ2-7|few|TRBD1
CASSQTGDEQYF
TGTGCCAGCAGCCAGACAGGGGACGAGCAGTACTTC
>TRBV27|TRBJ1-4|few|NA
CASSPETNEKLFF
TGTGCCAGCAGTCCCGAGACTAATGAAAAACTGTTTTTT
>TRBV11-2|TRBJ1-2|NA|NA
CASSLIGGGTF
TGTGCCAGCAGCTTAATTGGGGGGGGCACCTTC
>TRBV6-5|TRBJ2-1|NA|TRBD2
CASSTTSGAFNEQFF
TGTGCCAGCAGTACGACTAGCGGAGCCTTCAATGAGCAGTTCTTC
>TRBV5-5|TRBJ2-7|NA|TRBD1
CASSFNGQGSYEQYF
TGTGCCAGCAGCTTTAACGGACAGGGTAGCTACGAGCAGTACTTC
>TRBV7-9|TRBJ1-1|few|NA
CASSFSATGSTEAFF
TGTGCCAGCAGCTTTTCGGCAACAGGGTCCACTGAAGCTTTCTTT
>TRBV6-5|TRBJ2-7|NA|NA
CASSAPLQGSNEQYF
TGTGCCAGCAGTGCCCCGCTACAGGGTTCCAACGAGCAGTACTTC
>TRBV28|TRBJ2-3|NA|NA
CASSLSSGSTDTQYF
TGTGCCAGCAGTTTAAGTTCAGGTAGCACAGATACGCAGTATTTT
>TRBV4-1|TRBJ1-1|once|NA
CASSQNSGEAFF
TGCGCCAGCAGCCAAAACAGTGGCGAAGCTTTCTTT
>TRBV19|TRBJ2-1|NA|NA
CASSMGRYPNEQFF
TGTGCCAGTAGTATGGGGAGATACCCCAATGAGCAGTTCTTC
>TRBV19|TRBJ2-1|NA|TRBD1
CASRRQGYNGQFF
TGTGCCAGTAGGAGACAGGGCTACAATGGGCAGTTCTTC
>TRBV7-9|TRBJ2-7|once|TRBD1
CASSLAGQGYEQYF
TGTGCCAGCAGCTTAGCGGGACAGGGCTACGAGCAGTACTTC
>TRBV11-2|TRBJ1-2|few|NA
CASSPGHHNYGYTF
TGTGCCAGCAGCCCAGGACATCATAACTATGGCTACACCTTC
>TRBV7-9|TRBJ2-1|NA|TRBD1
CASSLSGTAYNEQFF
TGTGCCAGCAGCTTGTCCGGGACAGCGTACAATGAGCAGTTCTTC
>TRBV7-6|TRBJ2-2|NA|TRBD2
CASSLAASGLTGELFF
TGTGCCAGCAGCTTAGCTGCTAGCGGGCTGACCGGGGAGCTGTTTTTT
>TRBV4-2|TRBJ2-7|NA|NA
CASSLGTSSYEQYF
TGTGCCAGCAGCCTCGGGACTTCTTCCTACGAGCAGTACTTC
>TRBV5-1|TRBJ2-5|NA|TRBD1
CASSGDRDRGIQETQYF
TGCGCCAGCAGTGGGGACCGGGACAGGGGAATACAAGAGACCCAGTACTTC
>TRBV30|TRBJ2-1|NA|TRBD2
CAWSALAGGWYNGQFF
TGTGCCTGGAGTGCCCTAGCGGGAGGGTGGTACAATGGGCAGTTCTTC
>TRBV27|TRBJ2-2|NA|TRBD2
CASSLTSGYHTGELFF
TGTGCCAGCAGTTTAACTAGCGGGTATCACACCGGGGAGCTGTTTTTT
>TRBV7-6|TRBJ1-1|NA|NA
CASSLGGSEAFF
TGTGCCAGCAGCTTAGGCGGGAGTGAGGCTTTCTTT
>TRBV4-1|TRBJ2-3|few|NA
CASSQERASTDTQYF
TGCGCCAGCAGCCAAGAACGTGCGTCTACCGATACGCAGTATTTT
>TRBV4-2|TRBJ2-3|NA|NA
CASSQEGTGWSTDTQYF
TGTGCCAGCAGCCAAGAGGGAACGGGATGGAGCACAGATACGCAGTATTTT
>TRBV9|TRBJ1-1|NA|TRBD1
CASSTHRGRAEAFF
TGTGCCAGCAGCACCCACAGGGGCAGGGCTGAAGCTTTCTTT
>TRBV27|TRBJ2-1|few|TRBD2
CASSLGSGTSRNEQFF
TGTGCCAGCAGTTTGGGATCAGGGACTAGCAGGAATGAGCAGTTCTTC
>TRBV27|TRBJ2-1|NA|TRBD2
CASSGGLAGGSPRDEQFF
TGTGCCAGCAGCGGGGGACTAGCGGGAGGCTCGCCCCGGGATGAGCAGTTCTTC
>TRBV27|TRBJ2-3|few|TRBD2
CASSYSGSVTDTQYF
TGTGCCAGCAGCTATAGCGGGAGTGTCACAGATACGCAGTATTTT
>TRBV29-1|TRBJ1-1|NA|NA
CSGWAGSEAFF
TGCAGCGGTTGGGCGGGATCTGAAGCTTTCTTT
>TRBV27|TRBJ1-2|NA|NA
CASRTLNGYTF
TGTGCCAGCAGGACACTGAATGGCTACACCTTC
>TRBV6-1|TRBJ2-7|once|NA
CASSEFVTSYEQYF
TGTGCCAGCAGTGAATTTGTGACTTCCTACGAGCAGTACTTC
>TRBV29-1|TRBJ1-2|NA|NA
CSVLTVNRTF
TGCAGCGTTCTGACAGTTAATCGCACCTTC
>TRBV4-1|TRBJ1-1|NA|NA
CASSQGGRRRAFF
TGCGCCAGCAGCCAAGGAGGAAGGAGGAGGGCTTTCTTT
>TRBV28|TRBJ2-7|NA|NA
CASSFGGDEQYF
TGTGCCAGCAGTTTCGGGGGAGACGAGCAGTACTTC
>TRBV28|TRBJ2-7|NA|TRBD1
CASSAGQGGFEQYF
TGTGCCAGCAGTGCAGGACAGGGGGGTTTCGAGCAGTACTTC
>TRBV23-1|TRBJ2-2|NA|NA
CASSQSRGNTGELFF
TGCGCCAGCAGTCAATCGCGAGGGAACACCGGGGAGCTGTTTTTT
>TRBV7-9|TRBJ2-7|NA|NA
CASSLTGPEQYF
TGTGCCAGCAGCTTAACGGGTCCCGAGCAGTACTTC
>TRBV14|TRBJ1-2|few|NA
CASSQEEPGYYGYTF
TGTGCCAGCAGCCAAGAGGAACCGGGTTACTATGGCTACACCTTC
>TRBV28|TRBJ1-5|NA|NA
CASRRVPLSNQPQHF
TGTGCCAGCAGGCGAGTTCCCCTTAGCAATCAGCCCCAGCATTTT
>TRBV6-1|TRBJ2-5|few|NA
CASSEARGQETQYF
TGTGCCAGCAGTGAAGCTCGGGGGCAAGAGACCCAGTACTTC
>TRBV27|TRBJ2-1|few|TRBD2
CASRGLAGVTEQFF
TGTGCCAGCAGAGGACTAGCGGGAGTTACTGAGCAGTTCTTC
>TRBV5-1|TRBJ2-3|few|NA
CASSSKPGQSTDTQYF
TGCGCCAGCAGCTCGAAACCGGGACAAAGCACAGATACGCAGTATTTT
>TRBV10-2|TRBJ1-2|NA|TRBD1
CASSEGRDSFWYGYTF
TGCGCCAGCAGTGAGGGTCGGGACAGTTTTTGGTATGGCTACACCTTC
>TRBV9|TRBJ2-7|NA|TRBD2
CASSATTSGGSYEQYF
TGTGCCAGCAGCGCCACGACTAGCGGGGGTTCGTACGAGCAGTACTTC
>TRBV27|TRBJ2-7|NA|TRBD1
CASSLSATGTGSYEQYF
TGTGCCAGCAGTTTATCGGCGACCGGGACAGGGAGCTACGAGCAGTACTTC